Listed below are T cell receptor beta chains from one sample, sequenced in a study of T-cell memory formation after mild COVID-19. MiXCR, run by TCRdb on the 5' RACE reads, gives a single entry per CDR3 protein. The repertoire consists of 350,000 to 450,000 distinct CDR3 sequences, with about an eighth occurring once and the leading ten covering around 21%. Specimen: PBMCs or a T cell subset sorted from them (not recorded which). The receptors shown here come from a man in his late teens or twenties who had mild COVID-19 (a few samples of this study predate the infection). Cell type and time point are not known. Both conserved end residues are part of each CDR3. The order of the fields is clone size, J gene, D gene, V gene, CDR3 length, CDR3 DNA, CDR3 protein. A D gene is named only where the DNA matches it firmly. Some rows have no size entry. The others give once, few or many, or a class for an expanded clone.

clone size: .
J gene: TRBJ2-1
D gene: .
V gene: TRBV19
CDR3 length: 14
CDR3 DNA: TGTGCCAGTAGTACCGGGACGGCCTACAATGAGCAGTTCTTC
CDR3 protein: CASSTGTAYNEQFF

clone size: .
J gene: TRBJ1-1
D gene: .
V gene: TRBV7-2
CDR3 length: 12
CDR3 DNA: TGTGCCAGCAGCTACGGTGTCACTGAAGCTTTCTTT
CDR3 protein: CASSYGVTEAFF

clone size: many
J gene: TRBJ2-1
D gene: TRBD1
V gene: TRBV25-1
CDR3 length: 15
CDR3 DNA: TGTGCCAGCAGTACCCCCCGGACAGGGGACAATGAGCAGTTCTTC
CDR3 protein: CASSTPRTGDNEQFF

clone size: few
J gene: TRBJ2-3
D gene: TRBD2
V gene: TRBV12-3/TRBV12-4
CDR3 length: 16
CDR3 DNA: TGTGCCAGCAGTTTGAGCGGGGGGGCTGGCACAGATACGCAGTATTTT
CDR3 protein: CASSLSGGAGTDTQYF

clone size: .
J gene: TRBJ1-1
D gene: .
V gene: TRBV4-1
CDR3 length: 13
CDR3 DNA: TGCGCCAGCAGCCAAGTTTCGGGGATGGAAGCTTTCTTT
CDR3 protein: CASSQVSGMEAFF

clone size: few
J gene: TRBJ1-5
D gene: .
V gene: TRBV28
CDR3 length: 17
CDR3 DNA: TGTGCCAGCAGTTTCTCCCATCTGGGGAGGTCGAATCAGCCCCAGCATTTT
CDR3 protein: CASSFSHLGRSNQPQHF

clone size: .
J gene: TRBJ2-1
D gene: .
V gene: TRBV7-2
CDR3 length: 15
CDR3 DNA: TGTGCCAGCAGCTTAGCGGGGGGCTACTACAATGAGCAGTTCTTC
CDR3 protein: CASSLAGGYYNEQFF

clone size: .
J gene: TRBJ1-6
D gene: .
V gene: TRBV3-1
CDR3 length: 14
CDR3 DNA: TGTGCCAGCAGCCTGGTCAGACAAAATTCACCCCTCCACTTT
CDR3 protein: CASSLVRQNSPLHF

clone size: .
J gene: TRBJ2-7
D gene: TRBD1
V gene: TRBV6-2/TRBV6-3
CDR3 length: 13
CDR3 DNA: TGTGCCAGCGCCTTCGAGGACAGGTACGAGCAGTACTTC
CDR3 protein: CASAFEDRYEQYF

clone size: many
J gene: TRBJ2-4
D gene: TRBD1
V gene: TRBV10-3
CDR3 length: 13
CDR3 DNA: TGTGCCTCCCAGACAGGGGAGGCCAACATTCAGTACTTC
CDR3 protein: CASQTGEANIQYF

clone size: few
J gene: TRBJ1-2
D gene: .
V gene: TRBV12-3/TRBV12-4
CDR3 length: 12
CDR3 DNA: TGTGCCAGCAATTTCCAGGGAGGCGGCTACACCTTC
CDR3 protein: CASNFQGGGYTF

clone size: few
J gene: TRBJ2-3
D gene: TRBD2
V gene: TRBV10-3
CDR3 length: 14
CDR3 DNA: TGTGCCATAAAACCGGGACTAGCTTCAGATACGCAGTATTTT
CDR3 protein: CAIKPGLASDTQYF

clone size: few
J gene: TRBJ1-6
D gene: TRBD1
V gene: TRBV18
CDR3 length: 14
CDR3 DNA: TGTGCCAGCTCACCATTTCGGGACAGATCACCCCTCCACTTT
CDR3 protein: CASSPFRDRSPLHF

clone size: many
J gene: TRBJ2-3
D gene: .
V gene: TRBV7-3
CDR3 length: 13
CDR3 DNA: TGTGCCAGCAGCTTAACCTCGCTCGCTGCATTAGATTTT
CDR3 protein: CASSLTSLAALDF

clone size: .
J gene: TRBJ2-3
D gene: TRBD2
V gene: TRBV7-9
CDR3 length: 16
CDR3 DNA: TGTGCCAGCAGCTTAGTCGGGGGGGAGAGCACAGATACGCAGTATTTT
CDR3 protein: CASSLVGGESTDTQYF

clone size: many
J gene: TRBJ2-7
D gene: .
V gene: TRBV20-1
CDR3 length: 14
CDR3 DNA: TGCAGTGCGCGAGACAGGATAGCCTCCTACGAGCAGTACTTC
CDR3 protein: CSARDRIASYEQYF

clone size: .
J gene: TRBJ2-6
D gene: .
V gene: TRBV5-1
CDR3 length: 15
CDR3 DNA: TGCGCCAGCAGTCTTGGGGGGCCCGGGGCCAACGTCCTGACTTTC
CDR3 protein: CASSLGGPGANVLTF

clone size: many
J gene: TRBJ1-2
D gene: .
V gene: TRBV11-2
CDR3 length: 15
CDR3 DNA: TGTGCCAGCAGAGACACATCCGGGACAACCTATGGCTACACCTTC
CDR3 protein: CASRDTSGTTYGYTF

clone size: few
J gene: TRBJ2-7
D gene: .
V gene: TRBV29-1
CDR3 length: 13
CDR3 DNA: TGCAGCGCCGCCATCCAGACTCACTACGAGCAGTACTTC
CDR3 protein: CSAAIQTHYEQYF

clone size: few
J gene: TRBJ1-6
D gene: .
V gene: TRBV7-9
CDR3 length: 12
CDR3 DNA: TGTGCCAGTTTCTCCTATAATTCACCCCTCCACTTT
CDR3 protein: CASFSYNSPLHF

clone size: few
J gene: TRBJ1-5
D gene: TRBD1
V gene: TRBV12-3/TRBV12-4
CDR3 length: 15
CDR3 DNA: TGTGCCAGCACCCCGGGCACAGGGGGTAATCAGCCCCAGCATTTT
CDR3 protein: CASTPGTGGNQPQHF

clone size: few
J gene: TRBJ2-1
D gene: TRBD2
V gene: TRBV4-3
CDR3 length: 15
CDR3 DNA: TGCGCCAGCAGCCAAGAATCGGGGGGGCACTCTGAGCAGTTCTTC
CDR3 protein: CASSQESGGHSEQFF

clone size: .
J gene: TRBJ1-2
D gene: TRBD1
V gene: TRBV7-2
CDR3 length: 16
CDR3 DNA: TGTGCCAGCAGCTTAGTGGGCAGGGGGCAAGTCTATGGCTACACCTTC
CDR3 protein: CASSLVGRGQVYGYTF

clone size: many
J gene: TRBJ2-7
D gene: .
V gene: TRBV12-3/TRBV12-4
CDR3 length: 15
CDR3 DNA: TGTGCCAGCAGCCGAGGGGGGGGAATTGGTTACGAGCAGTACTTC
CDR3 protein: CASSRGGGIGYEQYF

clone size: few
J gene: TRBJ2-7
D gene: TRBD2
V gene: TRBV3-1
CDR3 length: 15
CDR3 DNA: TGTGCCAGCAGTCCTAGCGGGGGGGATCAGTACGAGCAGTACTTC
CDR3 protein: CASSPSGGDQYEQYF

clone size: .
J gene: TRBJ2-3
D gene: .
V gene: TRBV13
CDR3 length: 16
CDR3 DNA: TGTGCCAGCAGCTTCCAGGGTCTTTCCGGCATAGATACGCAGTATTTT
CDR3 protein: CASSFQGLSGIDTQYF

clone size: .
J gene: TRBJ2-1
D gene: .
V gene: TRBV4-3
CDR3 length: 17
CDR3 DNA: TGCGCCAGCAGCCGAAAGCGTGGAACCAGGAGGATGAATGAGCAGTTCTTC
CDR3 protein: CASSRKRGTRRMNEQFF

clone size: .
J gene: TRBJ1-5
D gene: .
V gene: TRBV4-3
CDR3 length: 15
CDR3 DNA: TGCGCCAGCAGCCAAGAATTTCATCGCAATCAGCCCCAGCATTTT
CDR3 protein: CASSQEFHRNQPQHF

clone size: few
J gene: TRBJ1-5
D gene: TRBD1
V gene: TRBV6-6
CDR3 length: 15
CDR3 DNA: TGTGCCAGCAGTTACCCCGGGACAGGGACTCAGCCCCAGCATTTT
CDR3 protein: CASSYPGTGTQPQHF

clone size: few
J gene: TRBJ1-2
D gene: .
V gene: TRBV2
CDR3 length: 12
CDR3 DNA: TGTGCCAGCAGTGAATCCAGCTATGGCTACACCTTC
CDR3 protein: CASSESSYGYTF

clone size: few
J gene: TRBJ2-2
D gene: TRBD2
V gene: TRBV5-1
CDR3 length: 18
CDR3 DNA: TGCGCCAGCAGCTTGGCAACTAGCGGGGGGCCGAGGACCGGGGAGCTGTTTTTT
CDR3 protein: CASSLATSGGPRTGELFF

clone size: .
J gene: TRBJ1-1
D gene: .
V gene: TRBV7-2
CDR3 length: 14
CDR3 DNA: TGTGCCAGCAGCTCCCAGGGGAGCGGGACTGAAGCTTTCTTT
CDR3 protein: CASSSQGSGTEAFF

clone size: .
J gene: TRBJ1-1
D gene: .
V gene: TRBV6-2/TRBV6-3
CDR3 length: 11
CDR3 DNA: TGTGCCAGCGGGGAGGGGGCTGAAGCTTTCTTT
CDR3 protein: CASGEGAEAFF